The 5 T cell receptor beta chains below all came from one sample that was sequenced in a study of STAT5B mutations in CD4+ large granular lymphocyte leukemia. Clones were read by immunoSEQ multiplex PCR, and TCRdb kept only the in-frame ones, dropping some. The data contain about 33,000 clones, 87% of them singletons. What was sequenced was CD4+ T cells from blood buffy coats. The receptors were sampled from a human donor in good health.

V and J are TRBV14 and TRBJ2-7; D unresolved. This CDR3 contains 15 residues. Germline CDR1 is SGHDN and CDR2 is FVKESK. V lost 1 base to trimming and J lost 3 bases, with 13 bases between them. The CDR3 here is CASSQGLTPNYEQYF. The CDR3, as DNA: TGTGCCAGCAGCCAAGGCTTGACGCCTAACTACGAGCAGTACTTC.

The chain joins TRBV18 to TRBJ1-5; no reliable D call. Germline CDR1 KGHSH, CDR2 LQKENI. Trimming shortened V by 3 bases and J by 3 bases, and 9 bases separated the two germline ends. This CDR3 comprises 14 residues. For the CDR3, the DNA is TGTGCCAGCTCACCCGGATTCGACAATCAGCCCCAGCATTTT. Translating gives CASSPGFDNQPQHF.

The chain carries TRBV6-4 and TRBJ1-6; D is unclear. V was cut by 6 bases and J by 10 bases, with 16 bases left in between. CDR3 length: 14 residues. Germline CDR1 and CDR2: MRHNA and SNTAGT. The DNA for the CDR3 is TGTGCCAGCAGCGCTGGAGAGGGTGGATCACCCCTCCACTTT. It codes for CASSAGEGGSPLHF.

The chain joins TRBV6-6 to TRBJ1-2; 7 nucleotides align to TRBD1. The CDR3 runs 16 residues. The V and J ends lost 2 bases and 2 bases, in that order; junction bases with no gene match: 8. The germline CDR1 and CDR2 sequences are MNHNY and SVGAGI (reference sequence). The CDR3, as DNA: TGTGCCAGCAGTTACAGAGCCAGGGGGGAGAACTATGGCTACACCTTC. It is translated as CASSYRARGENYGYTF.

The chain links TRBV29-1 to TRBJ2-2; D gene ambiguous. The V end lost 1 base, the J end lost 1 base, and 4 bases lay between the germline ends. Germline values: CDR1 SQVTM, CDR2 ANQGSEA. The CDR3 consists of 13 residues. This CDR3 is CSVEGLNTGELFF. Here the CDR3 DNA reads TGCAGCGTTGAAGGTCTGAACACCGGGGAGCTGTTTTTT.